A selection of T cell receptor beta chains follows, all from one sample in a study of cytomegalovirus exposure and HLA in healthy donors. TCRdb keeps only in-frame clones here, not all; method: immunoSEQ multiplex PCR. This sample has about 130,000 clones, with around 80% found just once. The source material was PBMCs. The receptors stem from a woman between 35 and 50 years old in good health and CMV-seronegative. The CDR3 runs from the conserved cysteine through the conserved F or W. A D gene is named only where the DNA matches it firmly. Part of the rows lack a size; the others show once, few, many or a class for expanded clones.

CASSQGQHATYEQYF,TGCGCCAGCAGCCAAGGACAGCACGCAACCTACGAGCAGTACTTC,NA,TRBJ2-7,few,TRBV4-1
CASSVLDNYGYTF,TGTGCCAGCAGCGTATTAGATAACTATGGCTACACCTTC,NA,TRBJ1-2,once,TRBV9
CASSLRKGTSRPSGEQYF,TGTGCCAGCAGCTTAAGGAAGGGGACTAGCCGACCGTCGGGAGAGCAGTACTTC,TRBD2,TRBJ2-7,NA,TRBV11-2
CASSESGGRAGTQYF,TGTGCCAGCAGTGAATCTGGCGGGAGGGCCGGTACCCAGTACTTC,TRBD2,TRBJ2-5,NA,TRBV2
CASSSGLNTEAFF,TGTGCCAGCAGCTCGGGATTGAACACTGAAGCTTTCTTT,NA,TRBJ1-1,few,TRBV5-5
CASSTGTSGSNEQFF,TGTGCCAGCTCAACCGGGACTAGCGGGAGCAATGAGCAGTTCTTC,TRBD2,TRBJ2-1,NA,TRBV18
CSVGGLGVAGANVLTF,TGCAGCGTCGGCGGCTTAGGGGTCGCTGGGGCCAACGTCCTGACTTTC,NA,TRBJ2-6,NA,TRBV29-1
CASSWGEGNSPLHF,TGTGCCAGCAGTTGGGGGGAGGGGAATTCACCCCTCCACTTT,NA,TRBJ1-6,NA,TRBV6-5
CASSLDQSTIYF,TGTGCCAGCAGCTTAGATCAATCCACCATATATTTT,NA,TRBJ1-3,NA,TRBV7-2
CASSPSGVGELFF,TGTGCCAGCAGCCCCTCGGGGGTCGGGGAGCTGTTTTTT,NA,TRBJ2-2,NA,TRBV7-3
CASSIGTGNTEAFF,TGTGCCAGTAGTATAGGTACAGGTAACACTGAAGCTTTCTTT,NA,TRBJ1-1,NA,TRBV19
CASSTGGYEQYF,TGTGCCAGCAGTACAGGGGGCTACGAGCAGTACTTC,TRBD1,TRBJ2-7,NA,TRBV11-2
CASSYSLSQAGGYTF,TGTGCCAGCAGTTACTCCCTTAGTCAGGCCGGAGGCTACACCTTC,NA,TRBJ1-2,NA,TRBV6-5
CASSLGGRDVYGYTF,TGTGCCAGCAGTTTAGGGGGCAGGGATGTCTATGGCTACACCTTC,NA,TRBJ1-2,NA,TRBV28
CATYGTGELFF,TGTGCCACCTACGGGACCGGGGAGCTGTTTTTT,NA,TRBJ2-2,NA,TRBV19
CASSLKRETEAFF,TGTGCCAGCAGCCTCAAGCGGGAAACTGAAGCTTTCTTT,NA,TRBJ1-1,NA,TRBV9
CASSLIGAYQETQYF,TGTGCCAGCAGCTTGATCGGAGCGTACCAAGAGACCCAGTACTTC,NA,TRBJ2-5,NA,TRBV7-9
CASSQDPGRVQETQYF,TGTGCCAGCAGCCAAGATCCTGGCAGGGTCCAAGAGACCCAGTACTTC,NA,TRBJ2-5,NA,TRBV4-2
CASRRQGLATNEKLFF,TGCGCCAGCAGGAGACAGGGATTGGCAACTAATGAAAAACTGTTTTTT,TRBD1,TRBJ1-4,NA,TRBV10-1
CASSLAAGNQPQHF,TGTGCCAGCAGCTTAGCAGCCGGCAATCAGCCCCAGCATTTT,NA,TRBJ1-5,NA,TRBV7-9
CASSGSAYGYTF,TGTGCCTCCTCCGGGTCCGCCTATGGCTACACCTTC,NA,TRBJ1-2,once,TRBV27
CATSRIQGSGDTQYF,TGTGCCACCAGCAGGATACAGGGATCCGGAGATACGCAGTATTTT,NA,TRBJ2-3,NA,TRBV15
CASATGRVSYEQYF,TGTGCCAGCGCTACAGGGAGGGTTTCCTACGAGCAGTACTTC,NA,TRBJ2-7,NA,TRBV6-5
CASSLRGGAGGRETQYF,TGTGCCAGCAGCTTGAGGGGAGGGGCAGGGGGCAGGGAGACCCAGTACTTC,NA,TRBJ2-5,few,TRBV5-4
CASSGDSRVGNQPQHF,TGTGCCAGTAGTGGGGACAGCCGGGTTGGAAATCAGCCCCAGCATTTT,TRBD1,TRBJ1-5,NA,TRBV19
CASSRGTGNDEQYF,TGTGCCAGCTCACGGGGGACAGGGAACGACGAGCAGTACTTC,TRBD1,TRBJ2-7,NA,TRBV18
CASSLVRGVEKLFF,TGTGCCAGCAGTCTGGTCCGGGGGGTAGAAAAACTGTTTTTT,NA,TRBJ1-4,NA,TRBV6-5
CASSVMENRGGNTIYF,TGCGCCAGCAGCGTAATGGAAAACAGGGGTGGAAACACCATATATTTT,TRBD1,TRBJ1-3,NA,TRBV5-1
CASSMSGTRPYEQYF,TGTGCCAGCAGCATGAGCGGGACTAGGCCGTACGAGCAGTACTTC,TRBD2,TRBJ2-7,NA,TRBV7-9
CASSERQIEQFF,TGTGCCAGCAGTGAGAGACAGATTGAGCAGTTCTTC,NA,TRBJ2-1,NA,TRBV6-1
CASSQRRRDEQYF,TGCGCCAGCAGCCAGCGCCGCAGGGACGAGCAGTACTTC,NA,TRBJ2-7,NA,TRBV4-3
CASSLVTGNQPQHF,TGTGCCAGCAGCTTGGTTACCGGTAATCAGCCCCAGCATTTT,NA,TRBJ1-5,NA,TRBV5-6
CASSFTWNSPLHF,TGTGCCAGTAGTTTTACATGGAATTCACCCCTCCACTTT,NA,TRBJ1-6,once,TRBV19
CASSQVDSWDYEQYF,TGTGCCAGCAGCCAAGTCGACAGTTGGGATTACGAGCAGTACTTC,NA,TRBJ2-7,NA,TRBV4-2
CASSLGLAGVGELFF,TGTGCCAGCAGCTTAGGACTAGCGGGAGTCGGGGAGCTGTTTTTT,TRBD2,TRBJ2-2,NA,TRBV7-8
CASFSSDSYGYTF,TGTGCCAGCTTCTCCTCGGACAGCTATGGCTACACCTTC,NA,TRBJ1-2,NA,TRBV28
CASSPQGNSGNTIYF,TGTGCCAGCTCACCACAGGGGAATTCTGGAAACACCATATATTTT,NA,TRBJ1-3,NA,TRBV18
CASGGQGITEAFF,TGTGCCAGCGGAGGACAGGGGATCACTGAAGCTTTCTTT,TRBD1,TRBJ1-1,NA,TRBV27
CASSQAGDQPQHF,TGTGCCAGCAGCCAGGCGGGGGATCAGCCCCAGCATTTT,NA,TRBJ1-5,NA,TRBV7-2
CASSINPSYEQYF,TGTGCCAGCAGCATCAATCCCTCCTACGAGCAGTACTTC,NA,TRBJ2-7,NA,TRBV7-2
CASSLLGSGGETQYF,TGTGCCAGCAGCTTACTTGGTAGCGGGGGAGAGACCCAGTACTTC,TRBD2,TRBJ2-5,NA,TRBV7-2